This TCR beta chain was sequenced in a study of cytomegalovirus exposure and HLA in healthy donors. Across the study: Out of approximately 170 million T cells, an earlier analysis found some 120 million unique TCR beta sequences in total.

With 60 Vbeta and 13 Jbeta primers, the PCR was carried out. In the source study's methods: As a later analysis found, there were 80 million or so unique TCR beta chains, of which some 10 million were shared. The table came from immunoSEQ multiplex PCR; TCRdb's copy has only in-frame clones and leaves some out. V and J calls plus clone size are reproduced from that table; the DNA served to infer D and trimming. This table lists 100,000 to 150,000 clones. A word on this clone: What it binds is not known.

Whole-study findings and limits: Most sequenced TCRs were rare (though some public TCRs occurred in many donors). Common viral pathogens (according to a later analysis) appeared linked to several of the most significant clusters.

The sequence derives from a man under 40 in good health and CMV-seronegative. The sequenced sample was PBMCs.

CDR3 sequence: CASSPRGYYGYTF. The CDR3 coding sequence is TGTGCCAGCAGCCCCAGGGGGTACTATGGCTACACCTTC. V and J are TRBV28 and TRBJ1-2; 7 positions agree with TRBD1. The CDR3 runs to 13 residues. The junction had 4 bases not matched to a gene; V was cut back by 6 bases and J by 3 bases. Germline V gene data show CDR1 as MDHEN and CDR2 as SYDVKM.